This TCR beta chain is from a study of PD-1 blockade in mismatch repair-deficient tumors. Study context: All were previously treated, progressing patients with around eleven mismatch repair-deficient cancer types. Study observations and caveats: Tumor-resident clones, often undetectable pretreatment in blood, expanded then contracted after pembrolizumab.

TCRs were sequenced from a few patients responding to pembrolizumab. TCRdb keeps only in-frame clones here, not all; method: immunoSEQ multiplex PCR. The profile shows tens of thousands of clones, around 73% of them singletons. Trimming shortened V by 2 bases and J by 0 bases, and 8 bases separated the two germline ends. This CDR3 has 15 residues. Germline values: CDR1 SGHRS, CDR2 YFSETQ. For this clone: No antigen is known for it.

The source was peripheral blood, collected 2 weeks after starting pembrolizumab. This TCR was sampled from an adult with mismatch repair-deficient cancer. V gene TRBV5-1 combines with J gene TRBJ2-2; D uncertain. The CDR3 nucleotides read TGCGCCAGCAGCTTCGACCTTTCGAACACCGGGGAGCTGTTTTTT. Translating gives CASSFDLSNTGELFF.